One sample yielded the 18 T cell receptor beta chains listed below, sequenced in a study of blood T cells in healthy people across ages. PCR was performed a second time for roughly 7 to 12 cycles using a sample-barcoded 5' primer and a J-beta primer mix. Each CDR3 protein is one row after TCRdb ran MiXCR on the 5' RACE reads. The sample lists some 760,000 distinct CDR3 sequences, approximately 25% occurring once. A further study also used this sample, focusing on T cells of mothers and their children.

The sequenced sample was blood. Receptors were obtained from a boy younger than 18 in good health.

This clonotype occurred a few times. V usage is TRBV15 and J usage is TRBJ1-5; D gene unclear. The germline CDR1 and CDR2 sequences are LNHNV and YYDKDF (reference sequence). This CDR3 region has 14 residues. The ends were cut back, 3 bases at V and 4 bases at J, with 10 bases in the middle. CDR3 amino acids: CATSSASGNQPQHF. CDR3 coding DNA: TGTGCCACCAGCAGCGCATCGGGAAATCAGCCCCAGCATTTT.

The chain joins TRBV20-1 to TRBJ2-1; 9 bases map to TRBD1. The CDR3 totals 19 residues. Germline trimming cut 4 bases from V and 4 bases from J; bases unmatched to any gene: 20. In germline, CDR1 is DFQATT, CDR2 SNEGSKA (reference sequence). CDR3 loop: CSATNLIPGQGYGYNEQFF. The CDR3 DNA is TGCAGTGCTACCAACCTAATCCCGGGACAGGGTTATGGGTACAATGAGCAGTTCTTC.

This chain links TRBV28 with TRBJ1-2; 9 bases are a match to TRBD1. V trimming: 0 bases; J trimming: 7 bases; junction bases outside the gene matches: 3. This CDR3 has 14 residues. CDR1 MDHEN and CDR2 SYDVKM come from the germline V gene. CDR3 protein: CASSLWGQGSGYTF. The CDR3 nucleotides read TGTGCCAGCAGTTTATGGGGACAGGGTAGTGGCTACACCTTC.

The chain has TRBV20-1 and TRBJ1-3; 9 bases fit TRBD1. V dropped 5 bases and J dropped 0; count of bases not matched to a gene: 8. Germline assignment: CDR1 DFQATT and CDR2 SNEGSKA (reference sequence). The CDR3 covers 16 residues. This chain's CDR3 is CSAPWTGDSSGNTIYF. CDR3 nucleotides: TGCAGTGCTCCTTGGACAGGGGATAGCTCTGGAAACACCATATATTTT.

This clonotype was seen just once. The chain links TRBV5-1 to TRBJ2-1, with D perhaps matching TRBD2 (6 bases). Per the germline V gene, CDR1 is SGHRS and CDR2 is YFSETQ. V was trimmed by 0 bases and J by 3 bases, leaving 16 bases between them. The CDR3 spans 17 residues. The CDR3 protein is CASSLAVLAKGYNEQFF. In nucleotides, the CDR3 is TGCGCCAGCAGCTTGGCAGTCCTAGCGAAGGGCTACAATGAGCAGTTCTTC. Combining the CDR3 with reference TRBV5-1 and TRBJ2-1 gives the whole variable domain KAGVTQTPRYLIKTRGQQVTLSCSPISGHRSVSWYQQTPGQGLQFLFEYFSETQRNKGNFPGRFSGRQFSNSRSEMNVSTLELGDSALYLCASSLAVLAKGYNEQFFGPGTRLTVL.

This CDR3 is CASSSRPETDTQYF. The DNA for the CDR3 is TGTGCCAGCAGCTCTCGTCCAGAGACAGATACGCAGTATTTT. The chain employs TRBV7-9 and TRBJ2-3; the D is unclear. Germline V lookup: CDR1 SEHNR, CDR2 FQNEAQ (reference sequence). V dropped 4 bases and J dropped 3 bases, with 11 bases sitting between them. The CDR3 runs 14 residues.

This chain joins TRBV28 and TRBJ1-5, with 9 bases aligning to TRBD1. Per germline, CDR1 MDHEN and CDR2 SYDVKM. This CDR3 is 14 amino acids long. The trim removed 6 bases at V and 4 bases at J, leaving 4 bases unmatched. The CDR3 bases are TGTGCCAGCAGATCTGGGACAGGGAATCAGCCCCAGCATTTT. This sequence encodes CASRSGTGNQPQHF. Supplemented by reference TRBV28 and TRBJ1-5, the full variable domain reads DVKVTQSSRYLVKRTGEKVFLECVQDMDHENMFWYRQDPGLGLRLIYFSYDVKMKEKGDIPEGYSVSREKKERFSLILESASTNQTSMYLCASRSGTGNQPQHFGDGTRLSIL.

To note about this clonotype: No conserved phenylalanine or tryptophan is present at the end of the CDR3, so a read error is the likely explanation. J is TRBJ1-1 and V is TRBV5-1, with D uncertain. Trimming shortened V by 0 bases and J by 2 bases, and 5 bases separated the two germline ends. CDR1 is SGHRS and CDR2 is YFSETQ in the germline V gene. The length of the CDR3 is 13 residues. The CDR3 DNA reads TGCGCCAGCAGCTTGGAGGCCAACACTGAAGCTTTCCTT. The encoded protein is CASSLEANTEAFL.

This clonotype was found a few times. The CDR3 reads CASSLNDRRLIKTQYF. DNA for the CDR3: TGTGCCAGCAGCCTAAACGACAGGAGGCTTATAAAGACCCAGTACTTC. This sequence joins TRBV7-8 and TRBJ2-5; possible D gene TRBD1, 6 bases. The V gene's germline CDR1 is SGHVS and CDR2 FQNEAQ. The CDR3 extends over 16 amino acids. The V and J ends lost 5 bases and 6 bases respectively, with 22 bases between them.

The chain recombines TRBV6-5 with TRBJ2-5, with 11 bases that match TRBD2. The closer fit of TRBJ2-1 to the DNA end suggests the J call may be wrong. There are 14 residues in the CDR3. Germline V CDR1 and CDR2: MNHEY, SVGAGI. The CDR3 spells CASSFSGGAGEQFF. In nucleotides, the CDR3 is TGTGCCAGCAGTTTTAGCGGGGGGGCCGGGGAGCAGTTCTTC.

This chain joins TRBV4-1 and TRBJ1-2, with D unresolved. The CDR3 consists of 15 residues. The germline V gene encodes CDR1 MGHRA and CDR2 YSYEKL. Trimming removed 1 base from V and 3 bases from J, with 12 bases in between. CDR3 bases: TGCGCCAGCAGCCAAGGGGAGGCAGAGGACTATGGCTACACCTTC. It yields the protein CASSQGEAEDYGYTF.

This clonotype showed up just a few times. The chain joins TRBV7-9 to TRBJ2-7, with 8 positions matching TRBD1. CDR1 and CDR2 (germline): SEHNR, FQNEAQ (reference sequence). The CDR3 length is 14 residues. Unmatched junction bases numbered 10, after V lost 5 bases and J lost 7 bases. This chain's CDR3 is CASSSTGGSEEQYF. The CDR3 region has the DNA TGTGCCAGCAGCAGTACAGGGGGATCCGAGGAGCAGTACTTC.

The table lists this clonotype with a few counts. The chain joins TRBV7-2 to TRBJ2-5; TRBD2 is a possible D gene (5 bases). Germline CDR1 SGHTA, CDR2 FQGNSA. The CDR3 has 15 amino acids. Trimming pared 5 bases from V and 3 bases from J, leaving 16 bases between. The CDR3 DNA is TGTGCCAGCAGCCTATACTGGACTGCAGAAGAGACCCAGTACTTC. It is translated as CASSLYWTAEETQYF.

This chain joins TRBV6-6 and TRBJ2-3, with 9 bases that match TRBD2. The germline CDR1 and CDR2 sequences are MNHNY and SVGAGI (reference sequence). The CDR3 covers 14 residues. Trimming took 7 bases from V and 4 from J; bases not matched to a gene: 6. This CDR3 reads CASMIAGVADTQYF. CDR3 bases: TGTGCCAGCATGATAGCGGGAGTCGCAGATACGCAGTATTTT.

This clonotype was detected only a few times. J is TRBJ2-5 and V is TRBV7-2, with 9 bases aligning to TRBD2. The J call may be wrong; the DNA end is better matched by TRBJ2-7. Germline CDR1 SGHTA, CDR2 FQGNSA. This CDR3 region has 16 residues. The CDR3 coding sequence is TGTGCCAGCAGCCGAGAAGGGACTAGCAGCAGAAACGAGCAGTACTTC. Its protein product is CASSREGTSSRNEQYF.

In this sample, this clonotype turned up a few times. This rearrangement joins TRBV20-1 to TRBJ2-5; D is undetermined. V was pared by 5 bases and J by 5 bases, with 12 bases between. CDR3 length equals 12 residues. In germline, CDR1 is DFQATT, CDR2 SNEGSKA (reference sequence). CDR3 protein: CSAVVGSETQYF. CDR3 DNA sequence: TGCAGTGCTGTTGTAGGGTCGGAGACCCAGTACTTC.

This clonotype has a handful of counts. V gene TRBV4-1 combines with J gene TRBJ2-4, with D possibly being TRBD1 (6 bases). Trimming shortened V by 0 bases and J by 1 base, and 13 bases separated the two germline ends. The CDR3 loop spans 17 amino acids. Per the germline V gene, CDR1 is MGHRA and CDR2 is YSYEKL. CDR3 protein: CASSQEDRMDAKNIQYF. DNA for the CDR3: TGCGCCAGCAGCCAAGAAGACAGGATGGATGCCAAAAACATTCAGTACTTC.

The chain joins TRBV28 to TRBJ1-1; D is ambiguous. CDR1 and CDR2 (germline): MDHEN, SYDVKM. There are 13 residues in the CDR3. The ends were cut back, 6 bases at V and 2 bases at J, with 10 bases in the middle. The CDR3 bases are TGTGCCAGCAGCCCTAGGGATAACACTGAAGCTTTCTTT. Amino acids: CASSPRDNTEAFF.